This T cell receptor (beta chain) is drawn from a study of OX40 agonist ivuxolimab in advanced cancers. Looking at the study overall: Those treated in dose escalation had hepatocellular carcinoma, melanoma, renal cell cancer or head and neck cancer. It was permissible to have had prior anti-PD-1, anti-PD-L1 or anti-CTLA-4 therapy, and around 40% had some.

This CDR3 comprises 15 residues. Sequencing used immunoSEQ multiplex PCR; TCRdb keeps in-frame clones, though not all of them. The table has over 30,000 clones, around 85% seen once. This TCR came from an adult with an advanced solid tumor such as melanoma, head and neck, liver or kidney cancer. The chain combines TRBV1 with TRBJ2-7; TRBD2 is the table's D call and was not checked against the DNA. TRBV1 is termed a pseudogene. The material was CD4+ or CD8+ T cells sorted from blood, obtained in a trial of the OX40 agonist ivuxolimab. CDR3 loop: CASSLQPGGRNEQYF. CDR3 nucleotides: TGCGCCAGCAGCCTCCAACCGGGGGGCCGGAACGAGCAGTACTTC.